This TCR beta chain emerged from a study of blood T cell repertoires in COVID-19. Study background: The study drew acute and convalescent COVID-19 samples from the United States, Italy and Spain. In each case, the material was cDNA or gDNA derived from T cells, B-cell-depleted T cells, or PBMCs.

V lost 7 bases and J lost 1, with 10 bases in between. The CDR3 is 13 amino acids. Looked up from germline, CDR1 is SNHLY and CDR2 is FYNNEI. As handled by the study authors: The authors estimated nucleated cell counts from reference gene primer amplification. Generated by immunoSEQ multiplex PCR, the TCRdb table keeps only in-frame clones and is missing some. The V and J calls and clone size come from that table; D and trimming were worked out from the DNA. Among 200,000 to 250,000 clones listed, about 86% were seen once. The sequencing sample was made of peripheral blood. This receptor was identified in a woman aged 30 to 39 who had recovered from COVID-19. The J gene is TRBJ1-2, the V gene TRBV2; D is uncertain. In nucleotides, the CDR3 is TGTGCCAGCAACAGCAAAAGTAACTATGGCTACACCTTC. The encoded protein is CASNSKSNYGYTF.